This T cell receptor beta chain was recorded in a study of blood T cell repertoires in COVID-19. Germline V gene data show CDR1 as LGHNA and CDR2 as YNFKEQ. V was trimmed by 0 bases and J by 0 bases, leaving 9 bases between them. This CDR3 contains 16 residues. Sequenced by immunoSEQ multiplex PCR; TCRdb stores in-frame clones only, minus some. This table has about 260,000 clones, around four fifths appearing once. The V gene is TRBV4-2, the J gene TRBJ2-1; a possible D gene is TRBD2 (5 bases). The sequencing sample was made of PBMCs or T cells enriched from blood (not recorded which). The clonotype comes from a man aged 25-45 years with acute COVID-19. DNA for the CDR3: TGTGCCAGCAGCCAAGATATAGCGTCCTCCTACAATGAGCAGTTCTTC. Translated, it gives CASSQDIASSYNEQFF.